The T cell receptor beta chain described here comes from a study of T-cell reconstitution after alpha-beta-depleted transplantation in children. The library targeted TCRbeta and was prepared with unique molecular identifiers. TCRdb independently ran MiXCR on the PCR reads; one entry per CDR3 protein. The data hold about 870,000 distinct CDR3 sequences, with roughly 15% observed a single time. Only a few counts were recorded for this clonotype. Germline V lookup: CDR1 SGHVS, CDR2 FNYEAQ. The CDR3 loop spans 15 amino acids. Trimming removed 3 bases at V and 5 bases at J, with 17 bases between. This TCR was sampled from a male patient aged 10 to 17 who had a stem cell transplant for acute lymphoblastic leukemia, so the T cells may come from the graft donor. Specimen: PBMCs, mostly from graft donor cells, collected 360 days after TCRalphabeta/CD19-depleted stem cell transplant. The V call is TRBV7-6, the J call TRBJ2-7, with D possibly being TRBD1 (5 bases). DNA for the CDR3: TGTGCCAGCAGCTTGTCTTCAGGGCTCTGGGACGAGCAGTACTTC. This encodes CASSLSSGLWDEQYF.